A single sample gave rise to the 27 T cell receptor beta chains below, sequenced in a study of blood T cell repertoires in COVID-19. The assay was immunoSEQ multiplex PCR, and TCRdb's table has in-frame clones only and misses some. The sample holds about 140,000 clones; around 82% are singletons and the top ten take 8%. Material: peripheral blood. The receptors were gathered from a human donor in a cohort sampled during active COVID-19.

The chain couples TRBV5-6 to TRBJ1-3; TRBD1 matches at 8 bases. Germline CDR1 reads SGHDT; CDR2 reads YYEEEE. The junction had 8 bases not matched to a gene; V was cut back by 4 bases and J by 2 bases. This CDR3 has 16 amino acids. CDR3 protein: CASSPRTGKAGNTIYF. The CDR3 DNA follows: TGTGCCAGCAGCCCTCGGACAGGGAAGGCTGGAAACACCATATATTTT.

This clone has just a few counts. V and J are TRBV5-1 and TRBJ2-2; 7 bases align to TRBD1. Unmatched junction bases numbered 7, after V lost 9 bases and J lost 2 bases. Germline V CDR1 and CDR2: SGHRS, YFSETQ. This CDR3 comprises 14 residues. The CDR3 DNA sequence: TGCGCCACCGGCCGGGACAGAAACACCGGGGAGCTGTTTTTT. This sequence encodes CATGRDRNTGELFF.

The rearrangement joins TRBV5-1 to TRBJ2-1; D not resolved. V gave up 0 bases and J gave up 6 bases, with 13 bases separating them. Germline V gives CDR1 SGHRS, CDR2 YFSETQ. The CDR3 extends over 15 amino acids. CDR3 protein: CASSLDTRPGNEQFF. In DNA form, the CDR3 reads TGCGCCAGCAGCTTGGACACCCGTCCGGGCAATGAGCAGTTCTTC. The full variable domain, its missing parts supplied by reference TRBV5-1 and TRBJ2-1, is KAGVTQTPRYLIKTRGQQVTLSCSPISGHRSVSWYQQTPGQGLQFLFEYFSETQRNKGNFPGRFSGRQFSNSRSEMNVSTLELGDSALYLCASSLDTRPGNEQFFGPGTRLTVL.

The CDR3 DNA is TGCGCCAGCAGTCCCAATATGGCAGGCTACCGCACAGATACGCAGTATTTT. Amino acid sequence: CASSPNMAGYRTDTQYF. V is TRBV10-1 and J is TRBJ2-3; D is unresolved. Germline-derived CDR1 and CDR2 are WNHNN and SYGVQD (reference sequence). This CDR3 is built from 17 residues. Trimming cost V 5 bases and J 1 base, with 19 bases left between them.

The V gene is TRBV5-1, the J gene TRBJ2-7, with 7 bases lining up with TRBD2. The germline gives CDR1 SGHRS, CDR2 YFSETQ. The CDR3 contains 14 residues. V shed 0 bases and J 4 bases; nucleotides not matched to a gene: 4. CDR3 bases: TGCGCCAGCAGCTTGGACCTAGCGGTTTACGAGCAGTACTTC. It is translated as CASSLDLAVYEQYF.

V usage is TRBV11-3 and J usage is TRBJ1-6; D is unresolved. The germline gives CDR1 SGHNT, CDR2 YENEEA. Trimming removed 0 bases from V and 10 bases from J, with 7 bases in between. CDR3 length: 13 residues. The CDR3 sequence: CASSLEARSPLHF. The CDR3 DNA reads as TGTGCCAGCAGCTTAGAAGCGCGATCACCCCTCCACTTT.

V usage is TRBV18 and J usage is TRBJ2-7; 8 nucleotides match TRBD1. Trimming took 3 bases from V and 5 from J; bases not matched to a gene: 6. This CDR3 is 14 amino acids long. Germline assignment: CDR1 KGHSH and CDR2 LQKENI. CDR3 in DNA: TGTGCCAGCTCACCTCAGACAGGGGAGCACGAGCAGTACTTC. This sequence encodes CASSPQTGEHEQYF.

The chain has TRBV6-5 and TRBJ1-2; 9 nucleotides match TRBD1. Losses at the gene ends were 6 bases for V and 2 bases for J; bases not matched to a gene: 7. This CDR3 is built from 15 residues. The germline V gene encodes CDR1 MNHEY and CDR2 SVGAGI. CDR3 in amino acids: CASRPGTGSNYGYTF. CDR3 nucleotides: TGTGCCAGCAGGCCCGGGACAGGGAGCAACTATGGCTACACCTTC.

This clone was picked up one time. The chain recombines TRBV5-4 with TRBJ1-2; D ambiguous. Looked up from germline, CDR1 is SGHNT and CDR2 is YYREEE (reference sequence). V lost 3 bases and J lost 0, with 6 bases in between. The CDR3 is 13 amino acids. As DNA, the CDR3 is TGTGCCAGCAGCTCGCGATCTAACTATGGCTACACCTTC. It encodes CASSSRSNYGYTF.

This clone was found a few times. The V call is TRBV7-3, the J call TRBJ2-7, with 14 nucleotides matching TRBD2. V lost 5 bases and J lost 3; bases outside the gene matches: 6. This CDR3 is 16 amino acids long. Germline values: CDR1 SGHTA, CDR2 FQGTGA. The CDR3 bases are TGTGCCAGCAGCAAATCCGGGACTAGCGGGGGCTACGAGCAGTACTTC. Translating gives CASSKSGTSGGYEQYF.

The rearrangement uses TRBV7-2 and TRBJ2-7; 8 bases line up with TRBD1. The ends lost 1 base at V and 1 base at J; junction bases unmatched: 6. CDR3 length: 16 residues. Germline lookup yields CDR1 SGHTA and CDR2 FQGNSA. CDR3 DNA: TGTGCCAGCAGCTTAGTTTCTGGACAGGGATCCTACGAGCAGTACTTC. This codes for CASSLVSGQGSYEQYF.

This chain links TRBV5-4 with TRBJ1-4; 7 positions match TRBD1. The CDR3 has 15 residues. Trimming cost V 0 bases and J 7 bases; bases outside gene matches: 6. From germline, CDR1 is SGHNT and CDR2 YYREEE (reference sequence). CDR3 amino acids: CASSLGKGAFEKLFF. CDR3 coding DNA: TGTGCCAGCAGCTTGGGGAAGGGGGCGTTTGAAAAACTGTTTTTT.

The rearrangement joins TRBV7-9 to TRBJ1-4, with D uncertain. The CDR3 contains 13 residues. The V and J ends lost 10 bases and 3 bases respectively, with 12 bases between them. Germline V CDR1 and CDR2: SEHNR, FQNEAQ (reference sequence). CDR3 in DNA: TGTGCCACCGAGAGCCGGTCTAATGAAAAACTGTTTTTT. It encodes CATESRSNEKLFF.

The chain employs TRBV11-3 and TRBJ2-5; the match to TRBD1 covers 7 bases. This CDR3 has 14 amino acids. From germline, CDR1 is SGHNT and CDR2 YENEEA. The junction had 8 bases not matched to a gene; V was cut back by 5 bases and J by 5 bases. In DNA, the CDR3 is TGTGCCAGCAGCGCCAGGGGGACACACGAGACCCAGTACTTC. Protein sequence: CASSARGTHETQYF.

The chain combines TRBV10-1 with TRBJ1-2; D is possibly TRBD1 (6 bases). V was pared by 6 bases and J by 1 base, with 15 bases between. Germline CDR1 reads WNHNN; CDR2 reads SYGVQD (reference sequence). This CDR3 region has 15 residues. The CDR3 nucleotides are TGCGCCAGCAGAAAACCGGGACAACATAACTATGGCTACACCTTC. Amino acid sequence: CASRKPGQHNYGYTF.

V usage is TRBV10-3 and J usage is TRBJ2-2, with D unclear. Trimming took 5 bases from V and 3 from J, leaving 7 bases between them. Germline values: CDR1 ENHRY, CDR2 SYGVKD. CDR3 length: 13 residues. CDR3: CAISLVDTGELFF. The CDR3, as DNA: TGTGCCATCAGTCTAGTCGACACCGGGGAGCTGTTTTTT.

V and J are TRBV5-6 and TRBJ1-5, with D perhaps matching TRBD1 (5 bases). This CDR3 is built from 15 residues. Looked up from germline, CDR1 is SGHDT and CDR2 is YYEEEE. V lost 4 bases, J lost 0 bases, and 11 bases lay in between. The CDR3 sequence is CASSQRRASNQPQHF. CDR3 DNA sequence: TGTGCCAGCAGCCAACGCAGGGCTAGCAATCAGCCCCAGCATTTT. Variable domain in full (rest from reference TRBV5-6 and TRBJ1-5): DAGVTQSPTHLIKTRGQQVTLRCSPKSGHDTVSWYQQALGQGPQFIFQYYEEEERQRGNFPDRFSGHQFPNYSSELNVNALLLGDSALYLCASSQRRASNQPQHFGDGTRLSIL.

The chain links TRBV19 to TRBJ1-6; D remains ambiguous. The CDR3 consists of 15 residues. The germline V and J ends were trimmed by 0 bases and 4 bases, with 7 bases remaining between them. CDR1 is LNHDA and CDR2 is SQIVND in the germline V gene (reference sequence). The CDR3 region has the DNA TGTGCCAGTAGTATAGATCGGGATTATAATTCACCCCTCCACTTT. This codes for CASSIDRDYNSPLHF.

The gene calls are TRBV7-2 and TRBJ2-3; 8 bases map to TRBD2. V was clipped by 1 base and J by 0 bases; unmatched bases: 6. Germline values: CDR1 SGHTA, CDR2 FQGNSA. This CDR3 region has 17 residues. Here the CDR3 DNA reads TGTGCCAGCAGCTTAGTGGCGGGGGGCCGAAGCACAGATACGCAGTATTTT. Translated: CASSLVAGGRSTDTQYF.

The V call is TRBV27, the J call TRBJ2-5, with 9 bases matching TRBD2. This CDR3 is built from 16 residues. Trimming removed 1 base from V and 2 bases from J; junction bases left unmatched: 5. In germline, CDR1 is MNHEY, CDR2 SMNVEV (reference sequence). CDR3 DNA sequence: TGTGCCAGCAGTTTATTGGGGACTAGCCAACAAGAGACCCAGTACTTC. This sequence encodes CASSLLGTSQQETQYF.

J is TRBJ2-7 and V is TRBV7-9; possible D gene TRBD2, 5 bases. Germline values: CDR1 SEHNR, CDR2 FQNEAQ (reference sequence). V was shortened by 2 bases and J by 3 bases, with 5 bases between the two germline ends. The CDR3 extends over 12 amino acids. The CDR3 DNA reads as TGTGCCAGCAGCTTACGGGGCTACGAGCAGTACTTC. Its translation: CASSLRGYEQYF.

The chain links TRBV7-8 to TRBJ1-3; the D gene is possibly TRBD1 (5 bases). From germline, CDR1 is SGHVS and CDR2 FQNEAQ. Trimming took off 5 bases at V and 10 bases at J, with 12 bases between the two ends. CDR3 size: 12 residues. CDR3 residues: CASSRDSITIYF. For the CDR3, the DNA is TGTGCCAGCAGCCGGGACTCCATAACCATATATTTT.

The chain carries TRBV12-3 or TRBV12-4 and TRBJ2-1; a possible D gene is TRBD1 (5 bases). Trimming shortened V by 5 bases and J by 10 bases, and 9 bases separated the two germline ends. The CDR3 totals 11 residues. The DNA for the CDR3 is TGTGCCAGCAGTCCAGGGCGGGAGCAGTTCTTC. It codes for CASSPGREQFF.

The rearrangement links TRBV18 to TRBJ1-1; D is uncertain. This CDR3 is 14 amino acids long. Between the trimmed V and J ends, which lost 5 bases and 2 bases, there was a span of 12 bases. CDR1 is KGHSH, CDR2 LQKENI, per germline. CDR3 residues: CASSSGRGNTEAFF. The CDR3 nucleotides are TGTGCCAGCTCATCGGGAAGAGGTAACACTGAAGCTTTCTTT.

The J gene is TRBJ2-5, the V gene TRBV5-1; the match to TRBD1 covers 7 bases. The trim removed 3 bases at V and 5 bases at J, leaving 10 bases unmatched. The CDR3 has 15 amino acids. Germline CDR1 reads SGHRS; CDR2 reads YFSETQ. The CDR3: CASSWGTVSEETQYF. The CDR3 nucleotides read TGCGCCAGCAGCTGGGGGACAGTTTCGGAGGAGACCCAGTACTTC. Complete variable domain (other parts from reference TRBV5-1 and TRBJ2-5): KAGVTQTPRYLIKTRGQQVTLSCSPISGHRSVSWYQQTPGQGLQFLFEYFSETQRNKGNFPGRFSGRQFSNSRSEMNVSTLELGDSALYLCASSWGTVSEETQYFGPGTRLLVL.

J is TRBJ1-1 and V is TRBV5-1; TRBD1 matches 7 bases. V was clipped by 6 bases and J by 4 bases; unmatched bases: 6. CDR1 is SGHRS and CDR2 is YFSETQ in the germline V gene. The CDR3 covers 13 residues. DNA for the CDR3: TGCGCCAGCACCGCTGGGACAGCCACTGAAGCTTTCTTT. This gives the protein CASTAGTATEAFF.

The chain carries TRBV29-1 and TRBJ2-7; 9 nucleotides agree with TRBD1. The V and J ends lost 7 bases and 4 bases, in that order; junction bases with no gene match: 5. The CDR3 loop spans 12 amino acids. Germline CDR1 SQVTM, CDR2 ANQGSEA. The CDR3 spells CSAGQGRYEQYF. CDR3 DNA: TGCAGCGCTGGACAGGGGAGATACGAGCAGTACTTC.